A selection of T cell receptor beta chains follows, all from one sample in a study of blood T cell repertoires in COVID-19. TCRdb's copy holds only in-frame clones and misses some; the assay was immunoSEQ multiplex PCR. The sample lists about 36,000 clones, roughly nine tenths occurring once. Input material: peripheral blood. These receptors all stem from a human donor in a cohort sampled during active COVID-19. Both conserved end residues are part of each CDR3. A D gene is named only where the DNA matches it firmly. Clone size is stated in some rows and not others, as once, few, many or a class when expanded.

TRBV9	TRBJ2-2	.	.	TGTGCCAGCAGCGTAGGGACAGAAAACACCGGGGAGCTGTTTTTT	CASSVGTENTGELFF
TRBV28	TRBJ1-4	.	TRBD1	TGTGCCAGCAGAGGGGGCAGGGGGCGAGGTGAAAAACTGTTTTTT	CASRGGRGRGEKLFF
TRBV3-1/TRBV3-2	TRBJ2-5	.	.	TGTGCCAGCAGCCAAGATGGCCTCCCCCAAGAGACCCAGTACTTC	CASSQDGLPQETQYF
TRBV30	TRBJ2-7	few	TRBD2	TGTGCCGCTCCGCACAGTCGACTAGCGGGAGTGAAGTACGAGCAGTACTTC	CAAPHSRLAGVKYEQYF
TRBV11-3	TRBJ2-1	.	.	TGTGCCAGCAGCTTAGATCGGCACCAGGGGAATGAGCAGTTCTTC	CASSLDRHQGNEQFF
TRBV19	TRBJ2-5	.	TRBD1	TGTGCCAGTAGTATAGGGACAGGTCTAAAGACCCAGTACTTC	CASSIGTGLKTQYF
TRBV5-1	TRBJ2-1	.	.	TGCGCCAGCAGAAAATCCGGGACTTCCAATGAGCAGTTCTTC	CASRKSGTSNEQFF
TRBV25-1	TRBJ2-5	.	.	TGTGCCAGCAGTGAAAATGGCAGAGAGACCCAGTACTTC	CASSENGRETQYF
TRBV30	TRBJ1-3	.	TRBD1	TGTGCCTGGAGTATTCCGGGACAGGGATCGGGAAACACCATATATTTT	CAWSIPGQGSGNTIYF
TRBV7-2	TRBJ2-7	.	TRBD1	TGTGCCAGCAGCCGGGGACAGGGGAGCTCCTACGAGCAGTACTTC	CASSRGQGSSYEQYF